This TCR beta chain was identified during a study of identical twins. Unique molecular identifiers were present on the cDNA, which also gained a universal primer site by template switching. TCRdb independently ran MiXCR on the 5' RACE reads; one entry per CDR3 protein. The sample has about 240,000 distinct CDR3 sequences; 7.5% are singletons. The CDR3 covers 14 residues. V lost 7 bases to trimming and J lost 0 bases, with 13 bases between them. The germline CDR1 and CDR2 sequences are SQVTM and ANQGSEA. For this clonotype: The target antigen is unknown. This may come from a read error, since a much larger clone is one base off. As the CDR3 is not closed by the conserved phenylalanine or tryptophan, this likely results from a read error.

The study's findings and limits: The study based its conclusions on cross-sectional statistical analysis and did not follow the same donors. Within twin pairs, the out-of-frame alpha sequences they shared showed excess low generation probability. Reduced insertions were recorded for abundant cord blood beta clonotypes, with no such pattern in memory repertoires.

This sample was also put to use in a study of yellow fever vaccine responses in identical twins.

The TCR originated in a woman in her late teens or twenties in good health. Sequences were obtained from CD8+ T cells sorted from blood. The chain joins TRBV29-1 to TRBJ1-5; D is undetermined. The CDR3 region is CSATSADSNQPQHS. For the CDR3, the DNA is TGCAGCGCCACATCTGCAGATAGCAATCAGCCCCAGCATTCT.